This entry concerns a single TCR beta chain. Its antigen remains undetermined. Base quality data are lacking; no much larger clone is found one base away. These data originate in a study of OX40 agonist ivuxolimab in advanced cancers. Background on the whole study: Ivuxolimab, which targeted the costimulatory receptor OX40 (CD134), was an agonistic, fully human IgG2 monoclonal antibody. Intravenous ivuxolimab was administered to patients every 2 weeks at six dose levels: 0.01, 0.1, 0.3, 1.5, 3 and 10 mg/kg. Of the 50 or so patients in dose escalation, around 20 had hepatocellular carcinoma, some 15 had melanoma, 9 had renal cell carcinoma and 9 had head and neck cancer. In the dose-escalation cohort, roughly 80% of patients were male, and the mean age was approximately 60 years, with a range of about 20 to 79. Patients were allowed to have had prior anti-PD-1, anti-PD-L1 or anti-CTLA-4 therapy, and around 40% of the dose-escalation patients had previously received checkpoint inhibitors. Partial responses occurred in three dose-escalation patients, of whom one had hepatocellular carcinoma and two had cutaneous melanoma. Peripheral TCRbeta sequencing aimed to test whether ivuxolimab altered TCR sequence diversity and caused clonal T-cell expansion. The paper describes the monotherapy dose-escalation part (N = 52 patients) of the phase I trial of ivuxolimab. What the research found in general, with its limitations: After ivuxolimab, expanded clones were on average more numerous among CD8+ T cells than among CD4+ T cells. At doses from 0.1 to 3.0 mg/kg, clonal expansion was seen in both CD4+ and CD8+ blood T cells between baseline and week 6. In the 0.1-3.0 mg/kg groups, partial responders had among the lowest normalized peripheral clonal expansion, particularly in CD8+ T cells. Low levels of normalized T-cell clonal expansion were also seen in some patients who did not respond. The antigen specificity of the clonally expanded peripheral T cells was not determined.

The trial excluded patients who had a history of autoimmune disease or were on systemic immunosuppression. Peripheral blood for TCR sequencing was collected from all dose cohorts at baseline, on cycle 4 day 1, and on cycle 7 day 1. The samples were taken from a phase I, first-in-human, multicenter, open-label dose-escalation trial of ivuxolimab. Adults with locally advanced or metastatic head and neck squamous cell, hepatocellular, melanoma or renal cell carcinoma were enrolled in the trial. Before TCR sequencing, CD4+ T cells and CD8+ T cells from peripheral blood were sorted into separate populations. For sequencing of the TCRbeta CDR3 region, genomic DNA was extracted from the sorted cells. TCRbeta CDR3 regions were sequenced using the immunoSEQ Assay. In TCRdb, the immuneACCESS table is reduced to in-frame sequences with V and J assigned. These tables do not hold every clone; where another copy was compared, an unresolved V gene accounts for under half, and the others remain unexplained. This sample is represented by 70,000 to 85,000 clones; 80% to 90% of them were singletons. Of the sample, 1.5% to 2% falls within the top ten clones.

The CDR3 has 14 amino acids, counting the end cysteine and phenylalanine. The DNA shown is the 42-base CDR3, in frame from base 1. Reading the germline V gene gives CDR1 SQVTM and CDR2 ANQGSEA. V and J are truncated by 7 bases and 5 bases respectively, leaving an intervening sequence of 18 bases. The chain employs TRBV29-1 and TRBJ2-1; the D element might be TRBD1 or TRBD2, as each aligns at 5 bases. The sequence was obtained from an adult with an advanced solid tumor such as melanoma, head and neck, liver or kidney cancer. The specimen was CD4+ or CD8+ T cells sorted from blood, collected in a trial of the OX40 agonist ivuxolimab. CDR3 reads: CSASLGLDNNEQFF. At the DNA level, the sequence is TGCAGCGCCTCCCTTGGACTGGACAACAATGAGCAGTTCTTC.